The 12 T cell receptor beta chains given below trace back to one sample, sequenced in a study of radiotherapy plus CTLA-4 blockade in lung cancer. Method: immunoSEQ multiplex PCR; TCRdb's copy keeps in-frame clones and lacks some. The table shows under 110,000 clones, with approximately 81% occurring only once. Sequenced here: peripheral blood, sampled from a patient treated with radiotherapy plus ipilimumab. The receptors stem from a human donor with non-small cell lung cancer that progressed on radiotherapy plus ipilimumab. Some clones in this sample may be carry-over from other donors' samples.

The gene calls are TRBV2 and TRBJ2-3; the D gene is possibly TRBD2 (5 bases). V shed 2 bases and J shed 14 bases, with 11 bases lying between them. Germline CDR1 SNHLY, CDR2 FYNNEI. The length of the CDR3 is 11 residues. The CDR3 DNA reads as TGTGCCAGCAGTGAAAGGGAACTAGGGTATTTT. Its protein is CASSERELGYF.

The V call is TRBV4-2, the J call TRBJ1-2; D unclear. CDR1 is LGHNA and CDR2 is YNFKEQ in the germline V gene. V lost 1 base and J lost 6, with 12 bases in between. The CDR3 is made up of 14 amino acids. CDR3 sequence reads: CASSQGDLGDGYTF. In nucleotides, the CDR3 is TGTGCCAGCAGCCAAGGTGACCTGGGCGATGGCTACACCTTC.

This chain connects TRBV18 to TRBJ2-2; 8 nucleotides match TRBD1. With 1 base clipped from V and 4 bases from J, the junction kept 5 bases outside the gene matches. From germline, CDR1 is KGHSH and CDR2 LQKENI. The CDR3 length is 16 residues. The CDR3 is CASSPRSGGGTGELFF. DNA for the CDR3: TGTGCCAGCTCACCACGGTCAGGGGGCGGCACCGGGGAGCTGTTTTTT.

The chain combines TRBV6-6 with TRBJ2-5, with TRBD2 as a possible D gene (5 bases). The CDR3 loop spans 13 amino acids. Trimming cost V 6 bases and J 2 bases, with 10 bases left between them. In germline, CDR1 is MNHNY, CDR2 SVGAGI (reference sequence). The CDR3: CASREVSQETQYF. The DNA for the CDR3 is TGTGCCAGCAGGGAGGTGTCTCAAGAGACCCAGTACTTC.

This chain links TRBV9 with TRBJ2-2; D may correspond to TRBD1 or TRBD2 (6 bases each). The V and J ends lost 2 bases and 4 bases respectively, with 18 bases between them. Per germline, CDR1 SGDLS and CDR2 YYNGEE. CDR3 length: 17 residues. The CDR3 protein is CASSVSGAHRLTGELFF. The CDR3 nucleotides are TGTGCCAGCAGCGTTTCGGGGGCCCATCGTCTCACCGGGGAGCTGTTTTTT.

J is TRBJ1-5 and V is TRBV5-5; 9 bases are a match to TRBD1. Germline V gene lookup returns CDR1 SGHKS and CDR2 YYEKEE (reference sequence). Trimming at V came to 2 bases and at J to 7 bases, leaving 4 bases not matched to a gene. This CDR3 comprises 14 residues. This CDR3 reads CASSLQGAEQPQHF. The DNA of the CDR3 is TGTGCCAGCAGCTTACAGGGGGCGGAGCAGCCCCAGCATTTT.

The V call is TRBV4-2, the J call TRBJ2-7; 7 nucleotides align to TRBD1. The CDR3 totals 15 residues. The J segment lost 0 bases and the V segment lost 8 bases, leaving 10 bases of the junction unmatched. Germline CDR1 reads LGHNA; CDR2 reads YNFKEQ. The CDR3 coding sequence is TGTGCCAGCCGAAGGGACAGCGTTAGCTCCTACGAGCAGTACTTC. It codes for CASRRDSVSSYEQYF.

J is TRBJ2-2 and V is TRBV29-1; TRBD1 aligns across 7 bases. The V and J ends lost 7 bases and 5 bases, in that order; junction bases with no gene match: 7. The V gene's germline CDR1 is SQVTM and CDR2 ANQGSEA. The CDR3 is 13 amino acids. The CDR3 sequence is CSGWTGPTGELFF. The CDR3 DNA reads TGCAGCGGGTGGACAGGCCCAACCGGGGAGCTGTTTTTT.

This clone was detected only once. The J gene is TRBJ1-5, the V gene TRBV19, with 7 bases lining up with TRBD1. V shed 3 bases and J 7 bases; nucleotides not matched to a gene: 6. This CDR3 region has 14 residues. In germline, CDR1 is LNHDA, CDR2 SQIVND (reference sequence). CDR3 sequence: CASSMRQGRQPQHF. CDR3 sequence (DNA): TGTGCCAGTAGTATGAGACAGGGACGGCAGCCCCAGCATTTT.

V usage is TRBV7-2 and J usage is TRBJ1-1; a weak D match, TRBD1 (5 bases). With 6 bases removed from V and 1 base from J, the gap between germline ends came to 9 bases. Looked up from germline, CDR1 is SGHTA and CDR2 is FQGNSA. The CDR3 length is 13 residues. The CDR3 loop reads CASRSQGNTEAFF. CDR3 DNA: TGTGCCAGCAGGTCTCAGGGGAACACTGAAGCTTTCTTT.

CDR3 coding DNA: TGCGCCAGCAGCTTGGCCACTAGCGGGGGGACCCGATTCTACAATGAGCAGTTCTTC. This sequence encodes CASSLATSGGTRFYNEQFF. The rearrangement uses TRBV5-1 and TRBJ2-1, with 12 positions matching TRBD2. Germline V gene sequence: CDR1 SGHRS, CDR2 YFSETQ. Unmatched junction bases numbered 10, after V lost 0 bases and J lost 3 bases. The CDR3 totals 19 residues.

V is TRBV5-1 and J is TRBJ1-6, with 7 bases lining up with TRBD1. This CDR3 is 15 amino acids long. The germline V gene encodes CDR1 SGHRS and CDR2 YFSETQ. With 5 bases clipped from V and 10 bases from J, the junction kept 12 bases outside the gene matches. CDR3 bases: TGCGCCAGCAGACCAACAGGGGTAAATCAGTCACCCCTCCACTTT. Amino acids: CASRPTGVNQSPLHF.